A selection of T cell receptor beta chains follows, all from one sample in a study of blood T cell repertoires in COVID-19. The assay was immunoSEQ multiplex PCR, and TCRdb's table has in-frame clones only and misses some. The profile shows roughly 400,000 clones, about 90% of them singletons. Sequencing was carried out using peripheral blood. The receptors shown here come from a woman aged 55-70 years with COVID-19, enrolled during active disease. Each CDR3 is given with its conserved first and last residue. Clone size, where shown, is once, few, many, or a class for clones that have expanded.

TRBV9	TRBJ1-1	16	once	CASSVEGATLNTEAFF
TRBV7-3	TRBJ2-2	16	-	CASSLQGPQNTGELFF
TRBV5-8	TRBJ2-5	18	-	CASSSSLGTGGSQETQYF
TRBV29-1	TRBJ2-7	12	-	CSVAGGAYEQYF
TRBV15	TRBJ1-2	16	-	CATSRDKGLNGVGYTF
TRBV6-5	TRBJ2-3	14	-	CASSYGSVRDTQYF
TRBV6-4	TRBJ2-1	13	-	CASSVASYNEQFF
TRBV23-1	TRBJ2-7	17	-	CASSQQADRGGRHEQYF
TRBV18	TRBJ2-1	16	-	CASSPTRDRGLNEQFF
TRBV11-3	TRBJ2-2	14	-	CASSLDFYTGELFF
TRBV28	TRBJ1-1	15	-	CASSFGTRVNTEAFF